This T cell receptor beta chain originates from a study of T cells expressing NK-cell markers. Study background: Seven HCMV-seropositive donors and one seronegative donor made up the eight sequenced donors.

It was by 5'RACE template switching with UMIs that TCR beta cDNA was made. For each CDR3 protein, TCRdb gives one entry from its re-call of the 5' RACE reads, without DNA. The sample data list 550,000 or so distinct CDR3 sequences. This CDR3 region has 16 residues. Germline lookup yields CDR1 SQVTM and CDR2 ANQGSEA. The receptor was derived from a man aged 18 to 29 in good health. The chain has TRBV29-1 and TRBJ2-5; the TCRdb call, TRBD1, lacks DNA for checking. The sample was blood T cells: a sorted CD56 or NKG2C T cell subset, CD4+ or CD8+ T cells, or bulk PBMC T cells (not recorded which). CDR3: CSVEGGKAGGEETQYF.